The text below deals with one TCR beta chain. Its matching antigen is unknown. This entry comes from a study of cytomegalovirus exposure and HLA in healthy donors. Study-wide background: In a previous analysis, 120 million or so unique TCR beta sequences were found from some 180 million T cells. Of fewer than 450 genotyped donors, more than 70% clustered with self-reported Caucasian donors. Study-level findings and limits: For TCR beta chains, V- and J-gene trimming was later linked to a missense DCLRE1C variant. It was shown in a later analysis that HLA-associated TCR beta chains were more clonally expanded than other, equally common chains.

PCR amplification relied on 60 Vbeta primers (plus 13 Jbeta primers). Sequencing used immunoSEQ multiplex PCR; TCRdb keeps in-frame clones, though not all of them. The sample data list 65,000 to 85,000 clones. Sequenced: PBMCs. This TCR was sampled from a woman aged 25 to 39 in good health and CMV-seronegative.

The CDR3 spells CASTFTGTDTSGNYEQYF. CDR3 DNA: TGTGCCAGCACGTTCACCGGGACAGACACTAGCGGGAACTACGAGCAGTACTTC. The chain carries TRBV28 and TRBJ2-7; 10 bases line up with TRBD2. There are 18 residues in the CDR3. Germline V gene lookup returns CDR1 MDHEN and CDR2 SYDVKM. Trimming at V came to 7 bases and at J to 3 bases, leaving 18 bases not matched to a gene. Drawing the rest from reference TRBV28 and TRBJ2-7, the complete variable domain is DVKVTQSSRYLVKRTGEKVFLECVQDMDHENMFWYRQDPGLGLRLIYFSYDVKMKEKGDIPEGYSVSREKKERFSLILESASTNQTSMYLCASTFTGTDTSGNYEQYFGPGTRLTVT.